This T cell receptor (beta chain) was captured in a study of CD8 T cells in Susac syndrome. The CDR3 length is 15 residues. The germline CDR1 and CDR2 sequences are LGHDT and YNNKEL (reference sequence). Comments on this clonotype: The junction shows a germline mismatch at one end, possibly a read error.

Random hexamers served to reverse transcribe roughly 0.5 to 1 ug RNA. The immunoSEQ assay covered 54 Vbeta and 13 Jbeta segments for CDR3. TCRdb re-analysed the immunoSEQ multiplex PCR reads in MiXCR, keeping a single row per CDR3 protein. The table has around 200,000 distinct CDR3 sequences, about 94% seen once; the top ten hold 0.099%. V usage is TRBV3-1 and J usage is TRBJ1-1, with D uncertain. The sequenced sample was CD4+ T cells from PBMCs. This TCR came from a human donor with Susac syndrome. CDR3 sequence: CASSQAAVQSTGAFF. In DNA form, the CDR3 reads TGTGCCAGCAGCCAAGCTGCGGTCCAGTCCACTGGAGCTTTCTTT.